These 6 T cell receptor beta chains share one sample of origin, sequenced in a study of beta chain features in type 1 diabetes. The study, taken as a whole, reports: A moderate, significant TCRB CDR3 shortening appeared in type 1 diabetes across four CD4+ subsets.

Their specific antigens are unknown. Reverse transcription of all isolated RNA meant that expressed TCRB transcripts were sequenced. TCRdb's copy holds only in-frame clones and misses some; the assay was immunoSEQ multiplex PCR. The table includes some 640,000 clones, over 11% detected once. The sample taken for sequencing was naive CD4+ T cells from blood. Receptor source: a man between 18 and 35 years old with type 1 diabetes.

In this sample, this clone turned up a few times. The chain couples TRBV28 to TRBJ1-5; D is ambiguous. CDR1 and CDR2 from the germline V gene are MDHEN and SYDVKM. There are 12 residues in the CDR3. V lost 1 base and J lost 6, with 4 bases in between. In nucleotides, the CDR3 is TGTGCCAGCAGTTTATATGGTCAGCCCCAGCATTTT. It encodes CASSLYGQPQHF.

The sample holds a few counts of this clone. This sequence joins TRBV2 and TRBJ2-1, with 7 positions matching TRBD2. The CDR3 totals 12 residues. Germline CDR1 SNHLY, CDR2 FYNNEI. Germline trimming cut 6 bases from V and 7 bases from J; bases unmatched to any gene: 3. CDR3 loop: CASRWEGNEQFF. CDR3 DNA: TGTGCCAGCAGATGGGAGGGGAATGAGCAGTTCTTC. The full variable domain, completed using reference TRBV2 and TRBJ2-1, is EPEVTQTPSHQVTQMGQEVILRCVPISNHLYFYWYRQILGQKVEFLVSFYNNEISEKSEIFDDQFSVERPDGSNFTLKIRSTKLEDSAMYFCASRWEGNEQFFGPGTRLTVL.

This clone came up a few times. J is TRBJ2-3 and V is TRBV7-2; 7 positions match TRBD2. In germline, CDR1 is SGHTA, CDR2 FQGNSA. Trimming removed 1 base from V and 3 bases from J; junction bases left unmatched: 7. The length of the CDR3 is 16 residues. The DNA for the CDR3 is TGTGCCAGCAGCTTAGGGGGGAGGGCTGGAACAGATACGCAGTATTTT. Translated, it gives CASSLGGRAGTDTQYF.

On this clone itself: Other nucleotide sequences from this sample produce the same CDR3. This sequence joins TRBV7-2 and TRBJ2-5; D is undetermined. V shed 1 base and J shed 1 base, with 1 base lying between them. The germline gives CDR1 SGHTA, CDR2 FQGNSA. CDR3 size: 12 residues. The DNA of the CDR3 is TGTGCCAGCAGCTTAGGCCAAGAGACCCAGTACTTC. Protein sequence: CASSLGQETQYF.

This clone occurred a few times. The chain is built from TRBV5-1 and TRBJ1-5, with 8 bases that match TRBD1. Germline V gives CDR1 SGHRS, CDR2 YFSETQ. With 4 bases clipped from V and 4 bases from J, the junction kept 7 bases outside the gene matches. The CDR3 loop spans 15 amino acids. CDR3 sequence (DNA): TGCGCCAGCAGCATGGCAGGGGGCGCGAATCAGCCCCAGCATTTT. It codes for CASSMAGGANQPQHF.

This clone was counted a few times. CDR3: CASSMSGQTSTDTQYF. The CDR3 DNA reads as TGTGCCAGTAGTATGTCGGGACAGACTTCTACAGATACGCAGTATTTT. The J gene is TRBJ2-3, the V gene TRBV19, with 7 nucleotides matching TRBD1. The CDR3 totals 16 residues. V lost 3 bases and J lost 3; bases outside the gene matches: 9. CDR1 and CDR2 from the germline V gene are LNHDA and SQIVND (reference sequence).